What follows are 31 T cell receptor beta chains derived from one specimen sequenced in a study of CD8 T cells in ankylosing spondylitis. MiXCR was run by TCRdb on the 5' RACE reads, yielding one entry per CDR3 protein. The table includes 50,000 to 65,000 distinct CDR3 sequences, around 7.4% detected once. Sequenced material: blood, either unsorted or a sorted T cell fraction (not recorded which). These receptors were collected from a female donor with ankylosing spondylitis or in good health (not recorded which).

This clonotype was observed many times. The chain combines TRBV6-5 with TRBJ1-1, with a tentative D call TRBD1 (5 bases). V was clipped by 2 bases and J by 5 bases, with 12 bases between them. The CDR3 consists of 14 residues. Per the germline V gene, CDR1 is MNHEY and CDR2 is SVGAGI. CDR3 sequence: CASSYTAEGTEAFF. CDR3 nucleotides: TGTGCCAGCAGTTACACCGCTGAGGGGACTGAAGCTTTCTTT.

The table lists this clonotype with many counts. The J gene is TRBJ2-4, the V gene TRBV20-1; D is unclear. The V and J ends lost 2 bases and 1 base respectively, with 9 bases between them. The CDR3 contains 14 residues. CDR1 and CDR2 from the germline V gene are DFQATT and SNEGSKA (reference sequence). The CDR3 loop reads CSARPLRAKNIQYF. For the CDR3, the DNA is TGCAGTGCTAGACCTTTAAGGGCCAAAAACATTCAGTACTTC.

This clonotype was seen many times. V and J are TRBV24-1 and TRBJ2-3; D unclear. Germline lookup yields CDR1 KGHDR and CDR2 SFDVKD. The CDR3 length is 15 residues. V lost 3 bases and J lost 0, with 9 bases in between. The CDR3 DNA reads TGTGCCACCAGTGATAGACGCCTGAGCACAGATACGCAGTATTTT. It codes for CATSDRRLSTDTQYF.

This clonotype came up many times. The V call is TRBV3-1, the J call TRBJ2-6, with D unclear. Trimming removed 1 base from V and 0 bases from J, with 7 bases in between. Germline CDR1 and CDR2: LGHDT and YNNKEL (reference sequence). The CDR3 contains 16 residues. The CDR3 coding sequence is TGTGCCAGCAGCCAAGGCAGTACCTCTGGGGCCAACGTCCTGACTTTC. Translation gives CASSQGSTSGANVLTF.

This clonotype appeared many times. The J gene is TRBJ2-7, the V gene TRBV4-2, with 9 bases fitting TRBD2. This CDR3 is built from 17 residues. CDR1 and CDR2 from the germline V gene are LGHNA and YNFKEQ. Trimming removed 8 bases from V and 0 bases from J; junction bases left unmatched: 14. Here the CDR3 reads CASEGGAGGPSSYEQYF. The CDR3 region has the DNA TGTGCCAGCGAAGGAGGAGCGGGGGGTCCCAGCTCCTACGAGCAGTACTTC.

There are many counts of this clonotype. The chain is built from TRBV7-6 and TRBJ1-1, with D perhaps matching TRBD1 (5 bases). Between the trimmed V and J ends, which lost 2 bases and 4 bases, there was a span of 8 bases. The germline V gene encodes CDR1 SGHVS and CDR2 FNYEAQ. The CDR3 extends over 13 amino acids. CDR3 sequence: CASSLQGPTEAFF. For the CDR3, the DNA is TGTGCCAGCAGCTTACAGGGTCCCACTGAAGCTTTCTTT.

This clonotype was seen at least ten times. The V and J genes are TRBV5-6 and TRBJ2-2; TRBD2 is a possible D gene (6 bases). CDR1 is SGHDT and CDR2 is YYEEEE in the germline V gene. Trimming removed 2 bases at V and 1 base at J, with 18 bases between. This CDR3 is 18 amino acids long. The CDR3 bases are TGTGCCAGCAGCTTTTACCCCCTCACTAGCCTGAACACCGGGGAGCTGTTTTTT. It translates to CASSFYPLTSLNTGELFF. Supplemented by reference TRBV5-6 and TRBJ2-2, the full variable domain reads DAGVTQSPTHLIKTRGQQVTLRCSPKSGHDTVSWYQQALGQGPQFIFQYYEEEERQRGNFPDRFSGHQFPNYSSELNVNALLLGDSALYLCASSFYPLTSLNTGELFFGEGSRLTVL.

Ten or more counts support this clonotype. The chain links TRBV5-1 to TRBJ2-3, with D unclear. Per germline, CDR1 SGHRS and CDR2 YFSETQ. The CDR3 loop spans 12 amino acids. V lost 4 bases, J lost 6 bases, and 9 bases lay in between. The CDR3 loop reads CASSGLWDTQYF. The CDR3 DNA reads as TGCGCCAGCAGCGGGTTATGGGATACGCAGTATTTT.

This clonotype came up many times. The chain couples TRBV10-3 to TRBJ1-2; perhaps TRBD1 as D (5 bases). The CDR3 is made up of 13 amino acids. From germline, CDR1 is ENHRY and CDR2 SYGVKD. V was trimmed by 7 bases and J by 5 bases, leaving 14 bases between them. This chain's CDR3 is CAITGVGTYGYTF. CDR3 in DNA: TGTGCCATCACCGGGGTTGGGACGTATGGCTACACCTTC.

This chain connects TRBV7-2 to TRBJ1-1; 7 bases are shared with TRBD1. The CDR3 length is 15 residues. Trimming removed 4 bases from V and 3 bases from J; junction bases left unmatched: 8. Germline V gene data show CDR1 as SGHTA and CDR2 as FQGNSA. The CDR3 loop reads CASSSYRQGDTEAFF. CDR3 nucleotide sequence: TGTGCCAGCAGCTCCTACCGACAGGGAGACACTGAAGCTTTCTTT.

The sample holds many counts of this clonotype. The chain recombines TRBV27 with TRBJ2-1; TRBD2 matches 10 bases. Trimming cost V 7 bases and J 9 bases; bases outside gene matches: 15. This CDR3 comprises 16 residues. Per germline, CDR1 MNHEY and CDR2 SMNVEV (reference sequence). DNA of the CDR3: TGTGCCAGCACCACTTCAAGCGGGGGGGCCTTCAGTGAGCAGTTCTTC. Its translation is CASTTSSGGAFSEQFF.

About this clonotype: A junction boundary mismatches the germline segment, possibly from a read error. The V and J genes are TRBV13 and TRBJ1-4, with D possibly TRBD1 on 5 matching bases. The germline V gene encodes CDR1 PRHDT and CDR2 FYEKMQ (reference sequence). CDR3 size: 12 residues. The CDR3: CASSEGHEKLFF. As DNA, the CDR3 is TGCGCCAGCAGTGAGGGACATGAAAAACTGTTTTTT.

This clonotype was found many times. The rearrangement uses TRBV20-1 and TRBJ2-1; a weak D match, TRBD2 (5 bases). The V gene lost 5 bases and the J gene lost 8 bases, with 25 bases spanning the gap. This CDR3 spans 16 amino acids. Germline-derived CDR1 and CDR2 are DFQATT and SNEGSKA (reference sequence). CDR3 loop: CSAADSLQQMRDEQFF. CDR3 DNA sequence: TGCAGTGCTGCCGACTCGCTGCAACAAATGCGGGATGAGCAGTTCTTC.

In this sample, this clonotype turned up a few times. J is TRBJ1-2 and V is TRBV7-2; D not resolved. The CDR3 runs to 16 residues. Germline CDR1 and CDR2: SGHTA and FQGNSA. Trimming cost V 7 bases and J 5 bases, with 23 bases left between them. The CDR3 DNA reads as TGTGCCAGCATAGAACAACCTCAGGCCCTAGTATATGGCTACACCTTC. Translating gives CASIEQPQALVYGYTF.

This clonotype was counted at least ten times. J is TRBJ1-4 and V is TRBV9, with a possible D match to TRBD1 (5 bases). Looked up from germline, CDR1 is SGDLS and CDR2 is YYNGEE. V was cut by 9 bases and J by 2 bases, with 14 bases left in between. The CDR3 spans 14 residues. CDR3 nucleotide sequence: TGTGCCACATCAACAGGCGGGACTAATGAAAAACTGTTTTTT. Its protein product is CATSTGGTNEKLFF.

This clonotype has at least ten counts. The V gene is TRBV20-1, the J gene TRBJ2-7; 15 bases agree with TRBD2. The CDR3 totals 17 residues. Germline V gene data show CDR1 as DFQATT and CDR2 as SNEGSKA (reference sequence). CDR3 DNA sequence: TGCTGTGCCCCCGGGACTAGCGGGGGGCACAGCTCCTACGAGCAGTACGTC. This codes for CCAPGTSGGHSSYEQYV.

This clonotype showed up many times. This chain joins TRBV25-1 and TRBJ2-5; 12 bases align to TRBD2. With 5 bases clipped from V and 5 bases from J, the junction kept 6 bases outside the gene matches. The CDR3 length is 15 residues. Per the germline V gene, CDR1 is MGHDK and CDR2 is SYGVNS. The DNA for the CDR3 is TGTGCCAGCAGTAGGGGACTAGCGGGCTCGGAGACCCAGTACTTC. Its protein product is CASSRGLAGSETQYF.

This clonotype was observed many times. The chain recombines TRBV5-1 with TRBJ2-2; no clear D gene. Germline CDR1 SGHRS, CDR2 YFSETQ. The CDR3 is 15 residues long. Trimming pared 5 bases from V and 6 bases from J, leaving 17 bases between. The CDR3 here is CASSPVRTSSGELFF. Written as DNA, the CDR3 is TGCGCCAGCAGTCCGGTCCGCACGTCCTCCGGGGAGCTGTTTTTT. The whole variable domain, filled in from reference TRBV5-1 and TRBJ2-2, reads KAGVTQTPRYLIKTRGQQVTLSCSPISGHRSVSWYQQTPGQGLQFLFEYFSETQRNKGNFPGRFSGRQFSNSRSEMNVSTLELGDSALYLCASSPVRTSSGELFFGEGSRLTVL.

The chain uses TRBV6-2 or TRBV6-3 and TRBJ1-5; D uncertain. From germline, CDR1 is MNHEY and CDR2 SVGEGT. This CDR3 has 14 residues. Trimming took 7 bases from V and 2 from J, leaving 12 bases between them. This CDR3 reads CASNPLEGNQPQHF. The DNA of the CDR3 is TGTGCCAGCAACCCACTAGAAGGCAATCAGCCCCAGCATTTT.

The sample holds many counts of this clonotype. This chain connects TRBV20-1 to TRBJ2-7; weak D call: TRBD2 (6 bases). Germline CDR1 is DFQATT and CDR2 is SNEGSKA (reference sequence). V was shortened by 1 base and J by 3 bases, with 10 bases between the two germline ends. The CDR3 spans 13 residues. The CDR3 protein is CSARVSGNYEQYF. As DNA, the CDR3 is TGCAGTGCTAGAGTTAGCGGAAACTACGAGCAGTACTTC.

This clonotype was picked up many times. The chain is built from TRBV3-1 and TRBJ2-2; the D is unclear. Germline V gives CDR1 LGHDT, CDR2 YNNKEL (reference sequence). This CDR3 region has 12 residues. Trimming removed 3 bases at V and 4 bases at J, with 3 bases between. CDR3 DNA: TGTGCCAGCAGCCAGAGCACCGGGGAGCTGTTTTTT. Amino acid sequence: CASSQSTGELFF.

This clonotype has at least ten counts. The chain links TRBV20-1 to TRBJ2-6; perhaps TRBD2 as D (6 bases). Germline V gene lookup returns CDR1 DFQATT and CDR2 SNEGSKA (reference sequence). The ends were cut back, 3 bases at V and 0 bases at J, with 12 bases in the middle. This CDR3 contains 16 residues. DNA of the CDR3: TGCAGTGCTAGCGTTGTGCGGGGCTCTGGGGCCAACGTCCTGACTTTC. It codes for CSASVVRGSGANVLTF.

This clonotype showed up just a few times. The chain joins TRBV10-1 to TRBJ2-3; D gene unclear. There are 16 residues in the CDR3. Per germline, CDR1 WNHNN and CDR2 SYGVQD (reference sequence). The V end was cut by 4 bases, the J end by 0 bases, with 14 bases between. The CDR3 nucleotides are TGCGCCAGCAGTGCCATAACCGGGCCCAGCACAGATACGCAGTATTTT. It encodes CASSAITGPSTDTQYF.

In its sample, this clonotype was seen many times. This chain connects TRBV7-2 to TRBJ2-3; TRBD2 might be the D (7 bases). Trimming shortened V by 2 bases and J by 4 bases, and 13 bases separated the two germline ends. Germline assignment: CDR1 SGHTA and CDR2 FQGNSA. The CDR3 totals 15 residues. Written as DNA, the CDR3 is TGTGCCAGCAGCTTATTAGGCGGGGGCCCAGATACGCAGTATTTT. Encoded protein: CASSLLGGGPDTQYF.

This clonotype was detected ten times or more. The chain carries TRBV20-1 and TRBJ1-5; no definite D call. The CDR3 consists of 13 residues. Trimming took off 3 bases at V and 6 bases at J, with 12 bases between the two ends. Germline V lookup: CDR1 DFQATT, CDR2 SNEGSKA (reference sequence). The CDR3 DNA sequence: TGCAGTGCTAGGGGTCACTTCAGTCAGCCCCAGCATTTT. It encodes CSARGHFSQPQHF.

This clonotype was recorded at least ten times. This chain links TRBV5-1 with TRBJ1-1; D is unclear. Germline V gene sequence: CDR1 SGHRS, CDR2 YFSETQ. With 5 bases removed from V and 3 bases from J, the gap between germline ends came to 14 bases. The CDR3 runs 14 residues. Here the CDR3 DNA reads TGCGCCAGCAGTTACTACTGGGGAGACACTGAAGCTTTCTTT. The encoded protein is CASSYYWGDTEAFF. Using reference TRBV5-1 and TRBJ1-1 for the parts outside the CDR3, the full variable domain is KAGVTQTPRYLIKTRGQQVTLSCSPISGHRSVSWYQQTPGQGLQFLFEYFSETQRNKGNFPGRFSGRQFSNSRSEMNVSTLELGDSALYLCASSYYWGDTEAFFGQGTRLTVV.

This clonotype was seen ten or more times. The chain has TRBV7-3 and TRBJ2-1, with D possibly TRBD2 on 6 matching bases. Trimming pared 4 bases from V and 4 bases from J, leaving 14 bases between. The CDR3 has 15 residues. Per germline, CDR1 SGHTA and CDR2 FQGTGA. CDR3 loop: CASSSRASEYNEQFF. As DNA, the CDR3 is TGTGCCAGCAGCTCGCGCGCTAGCGAATACAATGAGCAGTTCTTC. Full variable domain (missing parts from reference TRBV7-3 and TRBJ2-1): GAGVSQTPSNKVTEKGKYVELRCDPISGHTALYWYRQSLGQGPEFLIYFQGTGAADDSGLPNDRFFAVRPEGSVSTLKIQRTERGDSAVYLCASSSRASEYNEQFFGPGTRLTVL.

Ten or more counts support this clonotype. V gene TRBV5-1 combines with J gene TRBJ1-6; D gene unclear. The CDR3 has 13 residues. The germline V gene has CDR1 SGHRS and CDR2 YFSETQ. V was pared by 0 bases and J by 12 bases, with 10 bases between. The chain's CDR3 is CASSLAVDKPLHF. DNA of the CDR3: TGCGCCAGCAGCTTGGCGGTCGATAAACCCCTCCACTTT.

This clonotype came up many times. This chain uses TRBV9 with TRBJ2-7; maybe TRBD1 (6 bases). Germline CDR1 reads SGDLS; CDR2 reads YYNGEE. V dropped 0 bases and J dropped 3 bases, with 7 bases sitting between them. The CDR3 runs to 13 residues. This chain's CDR3 is CASSVAQGYEQYF. The CDR3 DNA reads as TGTGCCAGCAGCGTAGCACAGGGCTACGAGCAGTACTTC.

This clonotype was found many times. The rearrangement uses TRBV5-1 and TRBJ2-5, with D unclear. V gave up 4 bases and J gave up 2 bases, with 3 bases separating them. CDR1 and CDR2 (germline): SGHRS, YFSETQ. The CDR3 is 11 amino acids. CDR3 DNA sequence: TGCGCCAGCAGCCAGCAAGAGACCCAGTACTTC. This translates into CASSQQETQYF.

The table lists this clonotype with many counts. The genes are TRBV11-2 and TRBJ1-1; tentatively, D is TRBD1 (5 bases). V lost 4 bases to trimming and J lost 0 bases, with 9 bases between them. Germline CDR1 is SGHAT and CDR2 is FQNNGV. CDR3 size: 14 residues. The DNA for the CDR3 is TGTGCCAGCAGCTCCGACAGTATGAACACTGAAGCTTTCTTT. Amino acids: CASSSDSMNTEAFF.